Given below is one T cell receptor beta chain in context. Antigen unknown. The investigators split CD4+ cells into a CD45RA+ naive subset and a CD45RA-negative memory subset. The trim removed 2 bases at V and 2 bases at J, leaving 6 bases unmatched. The V gene's germline CDR1 is SGHDT and CDR2 YYEEEE. The CDR3 has 15 amino acids. The source of the sample is a study of shared clonotypes between healthy human individuals. Using immunoSEQ multiplex PCR, the repertoire was profiled, and TCRdb retains in-frame clones only, with some absent. The sample shows roughly 1,000,000 clones, roughly 74% of them seen only once. Points from the study as a whole: Genetic and exposure-history diversity was limited by the small donor number. Richness estimates generally favored naive over memory subsets.

This receptor was taken from a man aged 18 to 29 in good health. Some clones in this sample may be carry-over from other donors' samples. The sequencing input was memory CD4+ T cells from PBMCs. As to subset: CD45RA-negative fraction. This chain connects TRBV5-6 to TRBJ2-5, with 7 bases lining up with TRBD2. This CDR3 reads CASSFRRLAQETQYF. The CDR3 DNA is TGTGCCAGCAGCTTCCGGCGACTAGCACAAGAGACCCAGTACTTC.